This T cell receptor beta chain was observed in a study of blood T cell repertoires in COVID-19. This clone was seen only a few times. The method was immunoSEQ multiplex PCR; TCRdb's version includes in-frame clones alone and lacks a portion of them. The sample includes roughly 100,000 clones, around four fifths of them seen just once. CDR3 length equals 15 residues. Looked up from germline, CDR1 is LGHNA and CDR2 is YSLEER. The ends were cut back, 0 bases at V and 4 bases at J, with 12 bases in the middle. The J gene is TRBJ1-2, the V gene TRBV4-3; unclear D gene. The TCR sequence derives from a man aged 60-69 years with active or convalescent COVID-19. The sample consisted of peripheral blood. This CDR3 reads CASSQELQTGYGYTF. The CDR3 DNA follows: TGCGCCAGCAGCCAAGAACTCCAGACTGGCTATGGCTACACCTTC.